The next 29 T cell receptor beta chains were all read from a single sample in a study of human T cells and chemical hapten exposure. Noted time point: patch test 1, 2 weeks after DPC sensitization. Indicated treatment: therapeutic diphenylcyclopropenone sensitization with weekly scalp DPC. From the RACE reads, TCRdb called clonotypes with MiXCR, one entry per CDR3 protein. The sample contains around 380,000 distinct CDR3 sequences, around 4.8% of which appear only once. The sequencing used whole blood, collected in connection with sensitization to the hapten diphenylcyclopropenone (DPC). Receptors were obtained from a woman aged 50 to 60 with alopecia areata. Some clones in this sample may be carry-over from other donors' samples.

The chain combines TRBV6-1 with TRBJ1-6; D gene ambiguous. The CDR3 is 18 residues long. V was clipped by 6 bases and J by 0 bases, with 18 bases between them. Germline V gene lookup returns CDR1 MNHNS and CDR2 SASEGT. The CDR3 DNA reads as TGTGCCAGCAGCAAAGCGTGGCAGTCGAGCTCCTATAATTCACCCCTCCACTTT. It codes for CASSKAWQSSSYNSPLHF.

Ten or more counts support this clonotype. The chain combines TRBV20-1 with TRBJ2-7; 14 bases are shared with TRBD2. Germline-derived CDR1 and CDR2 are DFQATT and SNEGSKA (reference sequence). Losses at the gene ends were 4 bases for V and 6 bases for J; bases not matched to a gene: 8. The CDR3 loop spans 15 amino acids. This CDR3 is CSATGLAGGASEQYF. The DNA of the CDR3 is TGCAGTGCTACCGGACTAGCGGGAGGAGCTTCCGAGCAGTACTTC.

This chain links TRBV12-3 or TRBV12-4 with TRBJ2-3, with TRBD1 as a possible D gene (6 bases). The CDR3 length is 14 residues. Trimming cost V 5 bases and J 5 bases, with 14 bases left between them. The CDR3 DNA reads TGTGCCAGCAGTCCCGGACAGCCTCGAGATACGCAGTATTTT. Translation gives CASSPGQPRDTQYF.

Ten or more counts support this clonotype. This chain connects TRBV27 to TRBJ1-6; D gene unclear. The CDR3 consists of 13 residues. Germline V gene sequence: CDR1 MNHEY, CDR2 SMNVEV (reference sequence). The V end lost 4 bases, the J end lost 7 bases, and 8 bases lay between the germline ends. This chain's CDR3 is CASSSGSNSPLHF. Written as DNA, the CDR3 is TGTGCCAGCAGTTCCGGATCCAATTCACCCCTCCACTTT.

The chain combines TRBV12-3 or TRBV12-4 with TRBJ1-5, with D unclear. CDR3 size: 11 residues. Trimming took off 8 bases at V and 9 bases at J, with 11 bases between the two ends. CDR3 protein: CASGDPWPQHF. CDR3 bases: TGTGCCAGCGGAGACCCGTGGCCCCAGCATTTT.

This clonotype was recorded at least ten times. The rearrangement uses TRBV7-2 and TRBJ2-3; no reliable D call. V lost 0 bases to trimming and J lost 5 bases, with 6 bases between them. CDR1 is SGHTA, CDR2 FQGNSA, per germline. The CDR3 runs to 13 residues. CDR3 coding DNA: TGTGCCAGCAGCTTAGCGCCGGGAGATACGCAGTATTTT. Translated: CASSLAPGDTQYF.

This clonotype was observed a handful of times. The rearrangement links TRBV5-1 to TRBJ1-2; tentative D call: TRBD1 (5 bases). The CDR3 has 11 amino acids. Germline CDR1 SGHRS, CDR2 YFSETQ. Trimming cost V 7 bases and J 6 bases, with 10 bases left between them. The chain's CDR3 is CASLGTNGYTF. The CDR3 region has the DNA TGCGCCAGCTTAGGGACCAATGGCTACACCTTC. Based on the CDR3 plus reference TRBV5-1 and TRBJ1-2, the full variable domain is KAGVTQTPRYLIKTRGQQVTLSCSPISGHRSVSWYQQTPGQGLQFLFEYFSETQRNKGNFPGRFSGRQFSNSRSEMNVSTLELGDSALYLCASLGTNGYTFGSGTRLTVV.

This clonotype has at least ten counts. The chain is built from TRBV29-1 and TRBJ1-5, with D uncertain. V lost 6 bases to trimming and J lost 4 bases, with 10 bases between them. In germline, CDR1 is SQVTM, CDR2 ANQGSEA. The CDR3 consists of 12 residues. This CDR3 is CSVGGKNQPQHF. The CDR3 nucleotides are TGCAGCGTAGGAGGGAAAAATCAGCCCCAGCATTTT.

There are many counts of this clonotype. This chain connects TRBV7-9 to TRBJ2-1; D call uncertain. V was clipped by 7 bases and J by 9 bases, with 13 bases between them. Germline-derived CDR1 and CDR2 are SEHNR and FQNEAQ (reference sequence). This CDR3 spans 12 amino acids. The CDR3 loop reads CASIPLDAEQFF. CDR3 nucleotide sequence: TGTGCCAGCATCCCTCTAGACGCTGAGCAGTTCTTC.

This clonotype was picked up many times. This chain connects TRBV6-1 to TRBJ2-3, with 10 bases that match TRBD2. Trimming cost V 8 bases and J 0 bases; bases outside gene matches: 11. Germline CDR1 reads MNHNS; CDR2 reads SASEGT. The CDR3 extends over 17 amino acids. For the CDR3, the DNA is TGTGCCAGCGAATTAGGACTAGCGGTGTCTAGCACAGATACGCAGTATTTT. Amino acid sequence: CASELGLAVSSTDTQYF.

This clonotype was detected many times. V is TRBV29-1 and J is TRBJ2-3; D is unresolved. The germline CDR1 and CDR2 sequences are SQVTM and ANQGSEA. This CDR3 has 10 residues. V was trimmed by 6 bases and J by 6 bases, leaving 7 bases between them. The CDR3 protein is CSVIEDTQYF. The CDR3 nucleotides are TGCAGCGTGATTGAGGATACGCAGTATTTT.

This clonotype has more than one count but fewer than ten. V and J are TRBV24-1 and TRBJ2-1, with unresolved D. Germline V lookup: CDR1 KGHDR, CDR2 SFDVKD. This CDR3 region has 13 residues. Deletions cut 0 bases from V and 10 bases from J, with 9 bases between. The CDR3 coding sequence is TGTGCCACCAGTGATTTGCTAAGGGCGGAGCAGTTCTTC. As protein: CATSDLLRAEQFF.

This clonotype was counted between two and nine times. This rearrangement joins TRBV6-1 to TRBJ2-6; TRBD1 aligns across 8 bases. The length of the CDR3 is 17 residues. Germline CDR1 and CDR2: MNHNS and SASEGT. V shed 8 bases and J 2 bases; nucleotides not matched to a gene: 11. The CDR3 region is CASLEAPRGPGANVLTF. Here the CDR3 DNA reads TGTGCCAGCCTCGAAGCTCCCAGGGGGCCTGGGGCCAACGTCCTGACTTTC.

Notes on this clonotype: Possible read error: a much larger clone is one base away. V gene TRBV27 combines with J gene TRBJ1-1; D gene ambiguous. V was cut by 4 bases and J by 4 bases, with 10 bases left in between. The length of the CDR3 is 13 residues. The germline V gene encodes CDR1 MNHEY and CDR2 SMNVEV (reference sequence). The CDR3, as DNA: TGTGCCAGCAGTTCAATACTTGGCACTGAAGCTTTCTTT. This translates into CASSSILGTEAFF.

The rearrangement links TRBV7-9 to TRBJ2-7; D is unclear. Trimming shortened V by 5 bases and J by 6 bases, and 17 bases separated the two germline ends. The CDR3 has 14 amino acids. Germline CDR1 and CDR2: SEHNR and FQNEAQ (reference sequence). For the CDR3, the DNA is TGTGCCAGCAGCCTCTCGAGAGGACCAGGCGAGCAGTACTTC. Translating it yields CASSLSRGPGEQYF. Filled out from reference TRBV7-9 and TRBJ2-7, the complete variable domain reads DTGVSQNPRHKITKRGQNVTFRCDPISEHNRLYWYRQTLGQGPEFLTYFQNEAQLEKSRLLSDRFSAERPKGSFSTLEIQRTEQGDSAMYLCASSLSRGPGEQYFGPGTRLTVT.

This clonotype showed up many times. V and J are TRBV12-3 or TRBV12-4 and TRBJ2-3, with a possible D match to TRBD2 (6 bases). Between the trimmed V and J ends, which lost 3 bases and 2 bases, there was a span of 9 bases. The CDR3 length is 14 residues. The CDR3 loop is CASSFGGATDTQYF. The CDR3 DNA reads TGTGCCAGCAGTTTCGGCGGGGCCACAGATACGCAGTATTTT.

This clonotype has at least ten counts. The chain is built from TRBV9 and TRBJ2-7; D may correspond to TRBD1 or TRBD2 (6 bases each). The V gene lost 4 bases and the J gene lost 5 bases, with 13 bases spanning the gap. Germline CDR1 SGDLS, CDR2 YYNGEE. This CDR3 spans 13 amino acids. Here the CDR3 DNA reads TGTGCCAGCAGCCCACCGGGGGCGGACGAGCAGTACTTC. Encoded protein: CASSPPGADEQYF.

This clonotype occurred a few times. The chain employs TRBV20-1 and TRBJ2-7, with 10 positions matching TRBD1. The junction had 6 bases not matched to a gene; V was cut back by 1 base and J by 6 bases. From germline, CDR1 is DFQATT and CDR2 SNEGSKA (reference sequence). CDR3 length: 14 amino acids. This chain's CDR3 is CSARGRQGAGEQYF. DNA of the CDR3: TGCAGTGCTAGAGGCCGACAGGGGGCTGGCGAGCAGTACTTC.

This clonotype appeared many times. CDR3 region: CASSLSLSEQFF. For the CDR3, the DNA is TGTGCCAGCAGTCTCAGTCTATCTGAGCAGTTCTTC. The chain carries TRBV6-2 or TRBV6-3 and TRBJ2-1; D unresolved. The CDR3 has 12 residues. CDR1 and CDR2 from the germline V gene are MNHEY and SVGEGT. V was cut by 5 bases and J by 9 bases, with 11 bases left in between.

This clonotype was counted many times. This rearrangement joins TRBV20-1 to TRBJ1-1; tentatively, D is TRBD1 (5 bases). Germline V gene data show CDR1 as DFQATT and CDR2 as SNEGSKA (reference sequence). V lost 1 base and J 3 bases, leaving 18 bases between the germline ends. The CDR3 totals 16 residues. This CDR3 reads CSARVGGWYGDTEAFF. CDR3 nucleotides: TGCAGTGCTAGAGTGGGGGGTTGGTATGGGGACACTGAAGCTTTCTTT.

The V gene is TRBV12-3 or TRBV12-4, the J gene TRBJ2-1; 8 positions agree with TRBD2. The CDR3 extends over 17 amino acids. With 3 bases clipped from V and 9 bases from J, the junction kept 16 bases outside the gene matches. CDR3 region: CASSLIFRGGKKGEQFF. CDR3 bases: TGTGCCAGCAGTTTGATATTCCGGGGGGGCAAGAAGGGTGAGCAGTTCTTC.

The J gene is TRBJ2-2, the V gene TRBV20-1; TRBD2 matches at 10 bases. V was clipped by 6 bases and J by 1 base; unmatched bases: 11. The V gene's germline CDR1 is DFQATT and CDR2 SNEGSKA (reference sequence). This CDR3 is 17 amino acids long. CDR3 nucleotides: TGCAGTGCCACCGGGGCTAGCGGGGGCAGGAACACCGGGGAGCTGTTTTTT. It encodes CSATGASGGRNTGELFF.

The CDR3 region has the DNA TGTGCCAGCAGTTACTCCGCCACCGGGGAGCTGTTTTTT. Translation: CASSYSATGELFF. The chain employs TRBV6-5 and TRBJ2-2; no clear D. The CDR3 runs 13 residues. CDR1 is MNHEY and CDR2 is SVGAGI in the germline V gene. Trimming shortened V by 0 bases and J by 4 bases, and 3 bases separated the two germline ends.

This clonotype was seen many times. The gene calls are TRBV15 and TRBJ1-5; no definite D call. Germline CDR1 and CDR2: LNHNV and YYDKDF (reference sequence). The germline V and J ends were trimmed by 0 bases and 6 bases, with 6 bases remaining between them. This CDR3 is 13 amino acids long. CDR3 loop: CATSRDGVQPQHF. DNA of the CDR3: TGTGCCACCAGCAGAGATGGGGTTCAGCCCCAGCATTTT.

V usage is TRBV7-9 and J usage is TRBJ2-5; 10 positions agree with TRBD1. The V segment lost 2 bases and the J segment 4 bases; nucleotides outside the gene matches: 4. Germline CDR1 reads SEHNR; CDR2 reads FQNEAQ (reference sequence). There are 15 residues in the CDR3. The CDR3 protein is CASSLRRDRGETQYF. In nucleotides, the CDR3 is TGTGCCAGCAGCTTACGGCGGGACAGGGGAGAGACCCAGTACTTC.

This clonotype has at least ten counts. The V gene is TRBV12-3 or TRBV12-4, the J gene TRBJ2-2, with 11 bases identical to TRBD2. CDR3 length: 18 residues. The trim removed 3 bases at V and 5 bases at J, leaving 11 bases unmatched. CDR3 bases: TGTGCCAGCAGTTTCAACTTAGCGGGAGGGTTTGAGACCGGGGAGCTGTTTTTT. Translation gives CASSFNLAGGFETGELFF.

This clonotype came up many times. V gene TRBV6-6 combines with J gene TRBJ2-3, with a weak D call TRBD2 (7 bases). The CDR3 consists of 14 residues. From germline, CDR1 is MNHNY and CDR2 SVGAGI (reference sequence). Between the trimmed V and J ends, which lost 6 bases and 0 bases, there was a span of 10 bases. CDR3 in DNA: TGTGCCAGCAGGGGAGGGGGGAGCACAGATACGCAGTATTTT. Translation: CASRGGGSTDTQYF.

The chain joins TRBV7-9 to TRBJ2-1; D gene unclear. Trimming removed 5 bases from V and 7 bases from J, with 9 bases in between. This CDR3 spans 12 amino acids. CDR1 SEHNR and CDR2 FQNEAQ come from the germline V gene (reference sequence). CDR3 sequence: CASSGQLNEQFF. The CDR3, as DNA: TGTGCCAGCAGCGGGCAACTGAATGAGCAGTTCTTC.

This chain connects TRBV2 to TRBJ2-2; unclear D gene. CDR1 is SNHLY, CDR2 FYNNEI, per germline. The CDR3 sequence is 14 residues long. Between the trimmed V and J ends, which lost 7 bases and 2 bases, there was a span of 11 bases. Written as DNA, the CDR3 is TGTGCCAGCACAAGTAACAGTAACACCGGGGAGCTGTTTTTT. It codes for CASTSNSNTGELFF. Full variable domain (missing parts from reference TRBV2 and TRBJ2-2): EPEVTQTPSHQVTQMGQEVILRCVPISNHLYFYWYRQILGQKVEFLVSFYNNEISEKSEIFDDQFSVERPDGSNFTLKIRSTKLEDSAMYFCASTSNSNTGELFFGEGSRLTVL.